This T cell receptor beta chain was recorded in a study of T cell changes during pregnancy in multiple sclerosis. The junction had 0 bases not matched to a gene; V was cut back by 4 bases and J by 6 bases. The germline gives CDR1 MNHEY, CDR2 SVGAGI. This CDR3 has 14 amino acids. TCRdb's table, derived via immunoSEQ multiplex PCR, lists solely in-frame clones and lacks some. Found here are about 47,000 clones, 80% to 90% of them singletons; the top ten hold 7% to 10%. The receptor's source is a female donor with multiple sclerosis, enrolled in a pregnancy study. Sequenced here: CD8+ T cells from peripheral blood mononuclear cells, sampled in the second trimester of pregnancy. The gene calls are TRBV6-5 and TRBJ1-6; 10 positions match TRBD1. CDR3 nucleotides: TGTGCCAGCAGTTGGGACAGGGGTAATTCACCCCTCCACTTT. Protein product: CASSWDRGNSPLHF.